Shown below are 15 T cell receptor beta chains from a single sample sequenced in a study of cytomegalovirus exposure and HLA in healthy donors. A multiplex PCR was run with 60 Vbeta primers and 13 Jbeta primers. Clones were read by immunoSEQ multiplex PCR, and TCRdb kept only the in-frame ones, dropping some. The table has 150,000 to 200,000 clones, over 75% seen once; the top ten hold about 2.3%. Sequenced sample: PBMCs. These receptors were collected from a woman between 50 and 59 years old in good health and CMV-seronegative.

The chain recombines TRBV27 with TRBJ2-7, with TRBD2 matching 9 bases. The CDR3 totals 14 residues. With V trimmed by 3 bases and J by 3 bases, 3 bases remained unmatched. Germline V gives CDR1 MNHEY, CDR2 SMNVEV (reference sequence). The CDR3 loop reads CASSLAGGFYEQYF. DNA of the CDR3: TGTGCCAGCAGTTTGGCGGGAGGGTTCTACGAGCAGTACTTC.

This clone was seen once. This CDR3 reads CASSSGGVGNTIYF. CDR3 nucleotides: TGCGCCAGCAGCTCGGGGGGCGTCGGAAACACCATATATTTT. The chain uses TRBV5-1 and TRBJ1-3; weak D call: TRBD1 (6 bases). The CDR3 totals 14 residues. The germline V gene encodes CDR1 SGHRS and CDR2 YFSETQ. Trimming left V 3 bases short and J 4 bases short, with 11 bases between.

This clone was observed a few times. The chain carries TRBV9 and TRBJ1-2, with D possibly being TRBD1 (6 bases). The V end lost 3 bases, the J end lost 0 bases, and 12 bases lay between the germline ends. CDR1 is SGDLS and CDR2 is YYNGEE in the germline V gene. The CDR3 is 15 residues long. The CDR3 DNA sequence: TGTGCCAGCAGCGCGGAGACAGGCCCTAACTATGGCTACACCTTC. Its translation is CASSAETGPNYGYTF.

The rearrangement uses TRBV6-4 and TRBJ2-1, with D unclear. CDR3 size: 15 residues. Germline CDR1 is MRHNA and CDR2 is SNTAGT. V dropped 0 bases and J dropped 0 bases, with 6 bases sitting between them. CDR3 DNA sequence: TGTGCCAGCAGTGACTCGGAGAGCTCCTACAATGAGCAGTTCTTC. It yields the protein CASSDSESSYNEQFF.

V usage is TRBV5-6 and J usage is TRBJ2-3; D unclear. In germline, CDR1 is SGHDT, CDR2 YYEEEE. V gave up 0 bases and J gave up 2 bases, with 4 bases separating them. The CDR3 extends over 13 amino acids. The DNA for the CDR3 is TGTGCCAGCAGCTTGGGACTCACAGATACGCAGTATTTT. It translates to CASSLGLTDTQYF.

The V call is TRBV6-1, the J call TRBJ1-1, with a weak D call TRBD1 (5 bases). Trimming took 6 bases from V and 3 from J, leaving 17 bases between them. CDR1 MNHNS and CDR2 SASEGT come from the germline V gene. This CDR3 is built from 15 residues. The CDR3 spells CASRRMGRVDTEAFF. The CDR3 DNA reads as TGTGCCAGCAGACGGATGGGCAGGGTCGACACTGAAGCTTTCTTT.

V is TRBV4-1 and J is TRBJ2-5; TRBD2 agrees at 14 bases. Germline V gene data show CDR1 as MGHRA and CDR2 as YSYEKL. The CDR3 spans 17 residues. Germline trimming cut 3 bases from V and 5 bases from J; bases unmatched to any gene: 8. The CDR3 sequence is CASSHLGTSGSWETQYF. CDR3 in DNA: TGCGCCAGCAGCCATTTAGGGACTAGCGGGAGTTGGGAGACCCAGTACTTC.

The rearrangement links TRBV5-8 to TRBJ1-1; TRBD1 agrees at 7 bases. The CDR3 length is 16 residues. Germline CDR1 reads SGHTS; CDR2 reads YDEGEE. The J segment lost 2 bases and the V segment lost 5 bases, leaving 12 bases of the junction unmatched. The CDR3 region is CASRTERGRDNTEAFF. CDR3 nucleotides: TGTGCCAGCAGAACGGAGAGGGGGCGGGATAACACTGAAGCTTTCTTT.

This clone was detected only a few times. V gene TRBV9 combines with J gene TRBJ1-3; the D gene is possibly TRBD1 (6 bases). Trimming left V 0 bases short and J 1 base short, with 14 bases between. The CDR3 spans 17 residues. Germline V lookup: CDR1 SGDLS, CDR2 YYNGEE. The CDR3 sequence: CASSVAGRGGSGNTIYF. In nucleotides, the CDR3 is TGTGCCAGCAGCGTAGCGGGCAGGGGTGGGTCTGGAAACACCATATATTTT.

J is TRBJ2-1 and V is TRBV10-1, with 7 bases aligning to TRBD1. The J segment lost 6 bases and the V segment lost 6 bases, leaving 8 bases of the junction unmatched. Germline V gene lookup returns CDR1 WNHNN and CDR2 SYGVQD (reference sequence). The CDR3 has 14 residues. CDR3 region: CASRPQAGGNEQFF. DNA for the CDR3: TGCGCCAGCAGACCCCAAGCAGGGGGCAATGAGCAGTTCTTC.

This chain joins TRBV5-1 and TRBJ2-7; TRBD2 is a possible D gene (5 bases). Trimming shortened V by 0 bases and J by 3 bases, and 10 bases separated the two germline ends. The V gene's germline CDR1 is SGHRS and CDR2 YFSETQ. The CDR3 is made up of 14 amino acids. CDR3 sequence (DNA): TGCGCCAGCAGCTTGGGGGCGGGCCTCTACGAGCAGTACTTC. This codes for CASSLGAGLYEQYF. Together with reference TRBV5-1 and TRBJ2-7, the CDR3 gives the full variable domain: KAGVTQTPRYLIKTRGQQVTLSCSPISGHRSVSWYQQTPGQGLQFLFEYFSETQRNKGNFPGRFSGRQFSNSRSEMNVSTLELGDSALYLCASSLGAGLYEQYFGPGTRLTVT.

The chain combines TRBV5-4 with TRBJ2-7; TRBD2 matches 13 bases. The CDR3 is 13 amino acids. Germline loops: CDR1 SGHNT, CDR2 YYREEE (reference sequence). V shed 7 bases and J 5 bases; nucleotides not matched to a gene: 3. The CDR3 DNA follows: TGTGCCAGCCGGACTAGCGGGAGCGACGAGCAGTACTTC. This sequence encodes CASRTSGSDEQYF.

The CDR3: CASSPGGQPVYGYTF. Written as DNA, the CDR3 is TGTGCCAGCAGTCCTGGGGGACAGCCGGTCTATGGCTACACCTTC. V gene TRBV28 combines with J gene TRBJ1-2; 7 nucleotides match TRBD1. Germline values: CDR1 MDHEN, CDR2 SYDVKM. The CDR3 is 15 amino acids. J gave up 4 bases and V 5 bases, and 10 bases lay outside the gene matches.

The chain carries TRBV30 and TRBJ1-5; the match to TRBD1 covers 7 bases. The germline gives CDR1 GTSNPN, CDR2 SVGIG (reference sequence). Trimming removed 8 bases from V and 2 bases from J; junction bases left unmatched: 12. This CDR3 spans 15 amino acids. The CDR3 coding sequence is TGTGCCCTAGAACATAGACAGGGCGGCAATCAGCCCCAGCATTTT. This gives the protein CALEHRQGGNQPQHF.

In nucleotides, the CDR3 is TGTGCCAGCAGTCCAGTGGGACAGGGGGCCTTCTACGAGCAGTACTTC. Translation: CASSPVGQGAFYEQYF. The V and J genes are TRBV9 and TRBJ2-7; 12 nucleotides align to TRBD1. Germline loops: CDR1 SGDLS, CDR2 YYNGEE. The CDR3 covers 16 residues. V trimming: 5 bases; J trimming: 3 bases; junction bases outside the gene matches: 9.